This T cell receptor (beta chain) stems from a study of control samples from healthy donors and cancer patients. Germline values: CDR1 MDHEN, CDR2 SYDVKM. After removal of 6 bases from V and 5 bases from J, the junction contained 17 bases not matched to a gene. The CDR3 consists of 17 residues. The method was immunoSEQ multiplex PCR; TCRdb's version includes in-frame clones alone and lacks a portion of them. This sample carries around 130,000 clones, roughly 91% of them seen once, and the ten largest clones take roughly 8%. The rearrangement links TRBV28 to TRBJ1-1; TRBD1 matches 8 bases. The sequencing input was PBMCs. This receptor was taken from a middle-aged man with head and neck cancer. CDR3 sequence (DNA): TGTGCCAGCAGCTCCTCGGGGGGGACAGGCGGTAGGACTGAAGCTTTCTTT. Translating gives CASSSSGGTGGRTEAFF. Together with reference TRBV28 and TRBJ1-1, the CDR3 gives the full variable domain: DVKVTQSSRYLVKRTGEKVFLECVQDMDHENMFWYRQDPGLGLRLIYFSYDVKMKEKGDIPEGYSVSREKKERFSLILESASTNQTSMYLCASSSSGGTGGRTEAFFGQGTRLTVV.